Reported below is one T cell receptor (beta chain). Eight separate reactions per sample served to make cDNA. A 6-nucleotide sample barcode was carried by the UMIs, which template switching added. Two nested PCRs, approximately 16 and 9 cycles, amplified TCRalpha and TCRbeta cDNA. With the 5' RACE reads reprocessed, TCRdb shows one record per CDR3 protein and no DNA. This sample lists about 150,000 distinct CDR3 sequences; its ten largest clones have around 1.2%. The sample belongs to a study of monozygotic twins with inflammatory bowel disease. Someone took a 2.5 ml blood sample from each of the donors. From germline, CDR1 is DFQATT and CDR2 SNEGSKA (reference sequence). CDR3 length: 18 amino acids.

Sequenced sample: blood. The TCR was taken from a human donor with ulcerative colitis or Crohn's disease, or a healthy co-twin of an affected twin (not recorded which). The chain employs TRBV20-1 and TRBJ2-2; TCRdb outputs TRBD2, but without DNA this stays unchecked. The CDR3 protein is CSARFRASGSSNTGELFF.